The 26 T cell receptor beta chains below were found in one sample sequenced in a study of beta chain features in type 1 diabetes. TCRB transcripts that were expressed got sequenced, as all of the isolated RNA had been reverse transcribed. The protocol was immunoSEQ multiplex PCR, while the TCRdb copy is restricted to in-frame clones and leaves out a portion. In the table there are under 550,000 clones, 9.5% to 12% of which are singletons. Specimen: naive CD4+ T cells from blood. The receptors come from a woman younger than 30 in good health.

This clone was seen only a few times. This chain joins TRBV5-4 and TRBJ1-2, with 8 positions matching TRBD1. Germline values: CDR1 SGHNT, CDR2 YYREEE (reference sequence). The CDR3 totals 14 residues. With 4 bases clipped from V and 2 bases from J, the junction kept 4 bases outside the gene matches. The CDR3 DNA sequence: TGTGCCAGCAGCACCTGGACAGGGAACTATGGCTACACCTTC. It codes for CASSTWTGNYGYTF.

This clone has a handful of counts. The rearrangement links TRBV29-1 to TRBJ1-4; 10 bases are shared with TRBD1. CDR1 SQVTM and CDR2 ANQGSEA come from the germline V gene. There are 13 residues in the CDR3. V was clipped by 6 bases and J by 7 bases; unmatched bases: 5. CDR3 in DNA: TGCAGCGTCCTGGGACAGGGGAGTGAAAAACTGTTTTTT. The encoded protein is CSVLGQGSEKLFF.

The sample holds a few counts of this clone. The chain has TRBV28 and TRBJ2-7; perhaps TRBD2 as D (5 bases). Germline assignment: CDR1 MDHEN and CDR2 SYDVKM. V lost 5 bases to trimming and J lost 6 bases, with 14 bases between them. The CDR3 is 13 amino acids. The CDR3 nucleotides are TGTGCCAGCAGTGAGGCCCGGCGGGCCGAGCAGTACGTC. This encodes CASSEARRAEQYV.

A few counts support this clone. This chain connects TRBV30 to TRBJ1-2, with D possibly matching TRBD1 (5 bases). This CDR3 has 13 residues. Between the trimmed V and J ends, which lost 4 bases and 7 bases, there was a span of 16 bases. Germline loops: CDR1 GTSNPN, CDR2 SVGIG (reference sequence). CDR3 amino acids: CAWNYGGDSGYTF. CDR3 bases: TGTGCCTGGAATTACGGGGGTGATAGTGGCTACACCTTC.

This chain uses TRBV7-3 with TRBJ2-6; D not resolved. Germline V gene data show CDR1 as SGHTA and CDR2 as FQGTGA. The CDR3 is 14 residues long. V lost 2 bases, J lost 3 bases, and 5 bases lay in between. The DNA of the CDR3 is TGTGCCAGCAGCTTATTAGGTGGGGCCAACGTCCTGACTTTC. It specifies CASSLLGGANVLTF.

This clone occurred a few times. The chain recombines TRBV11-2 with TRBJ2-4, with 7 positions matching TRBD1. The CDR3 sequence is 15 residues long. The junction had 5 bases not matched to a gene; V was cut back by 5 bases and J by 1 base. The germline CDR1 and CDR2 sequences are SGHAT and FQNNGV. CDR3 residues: CASSRWTGAKNIQYF. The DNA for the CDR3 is TGTGCCAGCAGCCGATGGACAGGCGCCAAAAACATTCAGTACTTC.

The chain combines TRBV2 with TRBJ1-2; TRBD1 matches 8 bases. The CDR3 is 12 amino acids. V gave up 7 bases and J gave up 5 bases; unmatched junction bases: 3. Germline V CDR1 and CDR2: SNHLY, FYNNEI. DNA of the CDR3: TGTGCCAGCAAGGGACAGGATTATGGCTACACCTTC. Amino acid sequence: CASKGQDYGYTF.

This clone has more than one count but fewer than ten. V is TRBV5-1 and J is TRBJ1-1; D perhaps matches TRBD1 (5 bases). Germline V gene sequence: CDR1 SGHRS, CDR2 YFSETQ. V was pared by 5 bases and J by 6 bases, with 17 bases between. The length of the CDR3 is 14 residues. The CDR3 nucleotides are TGCGCCAGCAGTGCGGACGGGACCGGCGCTGAAGCTTTCTTT. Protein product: CASSADGTGAEAFF.

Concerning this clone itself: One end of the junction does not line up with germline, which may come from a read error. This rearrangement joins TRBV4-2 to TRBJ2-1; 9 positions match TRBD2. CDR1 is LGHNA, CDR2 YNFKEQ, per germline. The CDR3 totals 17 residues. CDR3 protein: CARSPPVRSGRPNEQFF. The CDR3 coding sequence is TGTGCCCGCAGTCCACCAGTCCGGAGCGGGAGGCCCAATGAGCAGTTCTTC.

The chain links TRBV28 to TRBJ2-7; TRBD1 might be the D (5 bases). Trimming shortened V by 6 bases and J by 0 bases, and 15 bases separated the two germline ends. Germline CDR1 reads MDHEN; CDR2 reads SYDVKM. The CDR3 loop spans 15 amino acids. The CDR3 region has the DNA TGTGCCAGCAGAAGACAAGGGGTGGCCTCCTACGAGCAGTACGTC. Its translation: CASRRQGVASYEQYV.

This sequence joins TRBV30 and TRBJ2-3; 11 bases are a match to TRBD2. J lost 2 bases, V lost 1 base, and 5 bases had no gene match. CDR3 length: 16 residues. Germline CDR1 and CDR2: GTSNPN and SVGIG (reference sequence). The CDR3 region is CAWSGRLAGTTDTQYF. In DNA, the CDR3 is TGTGCCTGGAGTGGACGACTAGCGGGAACCACAGATACGCAGTATTTT.

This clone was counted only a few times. The CDR3 DNA reads as TGCAGTGCTACCCCCGTCGGCGGCTACACCTTC. Translating gives CSATPVGGYTF. V usage is TRBV20-1 and J usage is TRBJ1-2; D is unclear. The V gene lost 4 bases and the J gene lost 8 bases, with 11 bases spanning the gap. This CDR3 spans 11 amino acids. The V gene's germline CDR1 is DFQATT and CDR2 SNEGSKA (reference sequence).

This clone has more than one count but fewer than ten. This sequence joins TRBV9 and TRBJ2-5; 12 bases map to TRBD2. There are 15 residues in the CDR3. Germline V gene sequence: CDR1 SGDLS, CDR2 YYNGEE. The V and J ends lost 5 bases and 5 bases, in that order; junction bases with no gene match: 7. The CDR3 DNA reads TGTGCCAGCAGTCCTCGACTAGCGGGAGCGGAGACCCAGTACTTC. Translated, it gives CASSPRLAGAETQYF.

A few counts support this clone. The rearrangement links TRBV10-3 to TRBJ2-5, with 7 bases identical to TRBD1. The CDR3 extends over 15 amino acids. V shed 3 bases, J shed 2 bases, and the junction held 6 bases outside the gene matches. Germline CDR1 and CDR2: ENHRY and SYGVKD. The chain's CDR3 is CAISDKGAGQETQYF. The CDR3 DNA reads TGTGCCATCAGTGACAAGGGGGCCGGGCAAGAGACCCAGTACTTC.

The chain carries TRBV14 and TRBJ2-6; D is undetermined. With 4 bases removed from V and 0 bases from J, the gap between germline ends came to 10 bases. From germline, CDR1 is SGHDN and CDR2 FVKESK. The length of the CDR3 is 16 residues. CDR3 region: CASSPLDFSGANVLTF. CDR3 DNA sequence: TGTGCCAGCAGCCCCCTAGACTTCTCTGGGGCCAACGTCCTGACTTTC.

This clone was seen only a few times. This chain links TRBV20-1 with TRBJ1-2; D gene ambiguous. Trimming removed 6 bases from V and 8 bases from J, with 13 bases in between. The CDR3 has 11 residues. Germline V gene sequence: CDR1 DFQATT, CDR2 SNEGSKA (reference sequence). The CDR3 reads CSAPRTLGYTF. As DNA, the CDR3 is TGCAGTGCCCCCCGGACGCTCGGCTACACCTTC.

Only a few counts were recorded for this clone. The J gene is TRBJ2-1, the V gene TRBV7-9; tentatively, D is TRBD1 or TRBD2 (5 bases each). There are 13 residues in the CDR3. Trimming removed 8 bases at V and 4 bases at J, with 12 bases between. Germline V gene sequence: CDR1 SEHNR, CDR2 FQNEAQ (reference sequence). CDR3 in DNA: TGTGCCAGCGTCCGGGGCCGATACAATGAGCAGTTCTTC. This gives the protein CASVRGRYNEQFF.

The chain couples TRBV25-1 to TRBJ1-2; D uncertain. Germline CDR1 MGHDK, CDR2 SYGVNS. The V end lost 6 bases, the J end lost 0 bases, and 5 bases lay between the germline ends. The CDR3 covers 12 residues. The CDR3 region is CASRGSNYGYTF. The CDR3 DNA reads TGTGCCAGCAGGGGGTCTAACTATGGCTACACCTTC.

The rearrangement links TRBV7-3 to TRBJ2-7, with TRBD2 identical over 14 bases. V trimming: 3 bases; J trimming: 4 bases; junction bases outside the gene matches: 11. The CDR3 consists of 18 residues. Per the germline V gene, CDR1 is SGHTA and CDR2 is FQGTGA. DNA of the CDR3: TGTGCCAGCAGCTTCGGGACTAGCGGGAGTAGGTATACTTACGAGCAGTACTTC. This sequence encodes CASSFGTSGSRYTYEQYF.

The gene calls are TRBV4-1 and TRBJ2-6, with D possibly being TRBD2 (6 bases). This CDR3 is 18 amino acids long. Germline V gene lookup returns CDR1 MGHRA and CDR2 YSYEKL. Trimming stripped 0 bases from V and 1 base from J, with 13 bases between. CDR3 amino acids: CASSQDGTGVSGANVLTF. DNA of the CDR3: TGCGCCAGCAGCCAAGACGGGACGGGAGTTTCTGGGGCCAACGTCCTGACTTTC.

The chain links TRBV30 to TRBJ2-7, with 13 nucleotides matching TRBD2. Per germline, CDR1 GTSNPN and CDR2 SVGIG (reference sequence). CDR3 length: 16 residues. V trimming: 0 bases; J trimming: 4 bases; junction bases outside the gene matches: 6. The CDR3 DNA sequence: TGTGCCTGGAGTGTAAGAGGGGGACTAGCGGGATACGAGCAGTACTTC. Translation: CAWSVRGGLAGYEQYF.

The CDR3 spells CASSQDRTSGGVTDTQYF. CDR3 sequence (DNA): TGCGCCAGCAGCCAAGATCGGACTAGCGGGGGAGTCACAGATACGCAGTATTTT. The V call is TRBV4-3, the J call TRBJ2-3; 13 nucleotides agree with TRBD2. Trimming at V came to 0 bases and at J to 2 bases, leaving 5 bases not matched to a gene. The germline gives CDR1 LGHNA, CDR2 YSLEER. The CDR3 loop spans 18 amino acids.

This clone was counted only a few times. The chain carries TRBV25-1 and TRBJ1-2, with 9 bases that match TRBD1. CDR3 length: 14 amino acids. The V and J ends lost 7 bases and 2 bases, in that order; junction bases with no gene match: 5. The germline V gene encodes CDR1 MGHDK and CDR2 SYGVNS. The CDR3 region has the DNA TGTGCCAGCATGGGACAGGGAAAGAACTATGGCTACACCTTC. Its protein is CASMGQGKNYGYTF.

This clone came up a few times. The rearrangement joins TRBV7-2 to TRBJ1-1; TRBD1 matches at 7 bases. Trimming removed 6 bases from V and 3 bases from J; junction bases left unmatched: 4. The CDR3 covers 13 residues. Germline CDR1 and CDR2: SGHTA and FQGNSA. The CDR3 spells CASRYRGDTEAFF. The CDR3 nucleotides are TGTGCCAGCAGGTACAGGGGCGACACTGAAGCTTTCTTT.

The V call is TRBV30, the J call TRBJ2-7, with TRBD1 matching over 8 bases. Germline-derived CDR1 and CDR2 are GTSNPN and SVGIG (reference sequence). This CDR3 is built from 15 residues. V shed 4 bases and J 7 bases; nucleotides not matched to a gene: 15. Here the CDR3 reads CAWTPRRQGAREQYF. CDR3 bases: TGTGCCTGGACCCCCCGGCGGCAGGGGGCACGGGAGCAGTACTTC.

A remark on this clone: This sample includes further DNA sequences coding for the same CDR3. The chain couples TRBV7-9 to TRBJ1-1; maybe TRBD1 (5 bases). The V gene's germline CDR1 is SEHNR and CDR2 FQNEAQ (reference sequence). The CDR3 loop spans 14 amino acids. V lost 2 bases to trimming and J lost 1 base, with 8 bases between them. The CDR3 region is CASSLQGSNTEAFF. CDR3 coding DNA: TGTGCCAGCAGCTTACAGGGCTCGAACACTGAAGCTTTCTTT.